Each of the 23 T cell receptor beta chains below was sequenced from the same sample in a study of blood T cell repertoires in COVID-19. Data came from immunoSEQ multiplex PCR; TCRdb stores just in-frame clones and leaves some out. The sample gives over 250,000 clones, around nine tenths of which show up once; less than 2% is in the top ten. The sequenced material came from PBMCs or T cells enriched from blood (not recorded which). These receptors were obtained from a woman aged 55-70 years who had recovered from COVID-19.

The chain joins TRBV27 to TRBJ1-6, with D possibly being TRBD1 (5 bases). The ends were cut back, 2 bases at V and 6 bases at J, with 11 bases in the middle. Germline values: CDR1 MNHEY, CDR2 SMNVEV (reference sequence). This CDR3 is built from 15 residues. The CDR3 bases are TGTGCCAGCAGTTTAAACTGGGGGGGTAATTCACCCCTCCACTTT. Translation gives CASSLNWGGNSPLHF.

The chain carries TRBV24-1 and TRBJ2-5, with 7 bases aligning to TRBD2. This CDR3 is built from 15 residues. The trim removed 4 bases at V and 5 bases at J, leaving 9 bases unmatched. From germline, CDR1 is KGHDR and CDR2 SFDVKD. The CDR3 nucleotides are TGTGCCACCAGTGACCTTACAGAGGGAGGGGAGACCCAGTACTTC. The encoded protein is CATSDLTEGGETQYF.

This clone occurred a few times. The chain employs TRBV5-1 and TRBJ2-6; D perhaps matches TRBD2 (5 bases). With 0 bases removed from V and 4 bases from J, the gap between germline ends came to 17 bases. The CDR3 contains 18 residues. The germline gives CDR1 SGHRS, CDR2 YFSETQ. CDR3 DNA sequence: TGCGCCAGCAGCTTGGCGGGCCTCTTCGGGGAAGGGGCCAACGTCCTGACTTTC. This sequence encodes CASSLAGLFGEGANVLTF.

The chain joins TRBV18 to TRBJ2-7; no definite D call. The CDR3 runs to 13 residues. Germline V gives CDR1 KGHSH, CDR2 LQKENI. V was clipped by 4 bases and J by 2 bases, with 9 bases between them. The DNA for the CDR3 is TGTGCCAGCTCACTTTTAGTCGCCTACGAGCAGTACTTC. Protein product: CASSLLVAYEQYF.

The chain recombines TRBV29-1 with TRBJ2-2; D not resolved. Germline CDR1 reads SQVTM; CDR2 reads ANQGSEA. Trimming took 2 bases from V and 0 from J, leaving 10 bases between them. CDR3 length equals 15 residues. CDR3 coding DNA: TGCAGCGTTGAAATGGCCACCTCGAACACCGGGGAGCTGTTTTTT. It encodes CSVEMATSNTGELFF.

The chain is built from TRBV6-5 and TRBJ2-7; D unresolved. Trimming removed 2 bases at V and 3 bases at J, with 8 bases between. CDR3 length: 13 amino acids. CDR1 is MNHEY and CDR2 is SVGAGI in the germline V gene. The CDR3 coding sequence is TGTGCCAGCAGTTACAACAGCTACTACGAGCAGTACTTC. Its protein product is CASSYNSYYEQYF.

The rearrangement uses TRBV6-5 and TRBJ1-6; weak D call: TRBD1 (5 bases). The germline CDR1 and CDR2 sequences are MNHEY and SVGAGI. V was pared by 6 bases and J by 10 bases, with 13 bases between. This CDR3 comprises 13 residues. The DNA of the CDR3 is TGTGCCAGCAGCCCCAGGGTAGACTCACCCCTCCACTTT. It encodes CASSPRVDSPLHF.

The chain is built from TRBV6-6 and TRBJ1-6; 7 bases are shared with TRBD1. The V gene end was trimmed by 7 bases and the J gene end by 8 bases; junction bases not matched to a gene: 8. Germline V gene sequence: CDR1 MNHNY, CDR2 SVGAGI (reference sequence). This CDR3 is 14 amino acids long. The CDR3 DNA is TGTGCCAGCAACATCGACAGGGTTGATTCACCCCTCCACTTT. Its protein is CASNIDRVDSPLHF.

This chain joins TRBV5-1 and TRBJ1-6, with no clear D. Germline loops: CDR1 SGHRS, CDR2 YFSETQ. The CDR3 covers 13 residues. Trimming removed 7 bases from V and 7 bases from J, with 12 bases in between. CDR3 sequence (DNA): TGCGCCAGCCGTCGCCAGTGGAATTCACCCCTCCACTTT. It yields the protein CASRRQWNSPLHF.

The CDR3 sequence: CASSLSGGRETQYF. CDR3 DNA sequence: TGTGCCAGCAGCTTATCCGGGGGTCGAGAGACCCAGTACTTC. The rearrangement links TRBV7-2 to TRBJ2-5; D is possibly TRBD2 (6 bases). Germline CDR1 is SGHTA and CDR2 is FQGNSA. Trimming shortened V by 2 bases and J by 4 bases, and 11 bases separated the two germline ends. This CDR3 is built from 14 residues. The full variable domain, its missing parts supplied by reference TRBV7-2 and TRBJ2-5, is GAGVSQSPSNKVTEKGKDVELRCDPISGHTALYWYRQSLGQGLEFLIYFQGNSAPDKSGLPSDRFSAERTGGSVSTLTIQRTQQEDSAVYLCASSLSGGRETQYFGPGTRLLVL.

V is TRBV4-1 and J is TRBJ2-1; D is unclear. The CDR3 has 13 amino acids. Trimming took 0 bases from V and 3 from J, leaving 3 bases between them. Per germline, CDR1 MGHRA and CDR2 YSYEKL. CDR3 nucleotide sequence: TGCGCCAGCAGCCAAGACTACTACAATGAGCAGTTCTTC. Its translation is CASSQDYYNEQFF.

This clone was seen a single time. In DNA form, the CDR3 reads TGTGCCACCAGCAGAGAAGACTTTTGGGTGGGTAATCAGCCCCAGCATTTT. Translating gives CATSREDFWVGNQPQHF. This chain connects TRBV15 to TRBJ1-5; D is undetermined. Germline V gene lookup returns CDR1 LNHNV and CDR2 YYDKDF (reference sequence). The length of the CDR3 is 17 residues. V was trimmed by 0 bases and J by 4 bases, leaving 16 bases between them. Combining the CDR3 with reference TRBV15 and TRBJ1-5 gives the whole variable domain DAMVIQNPRYQVTQFGKPVTLSCSQTLNHNVMYWYQQKSSQAPKLLFHYYDKDFNNEADTPDNFQSRRPNTSFCFLDIRSPGLGDTAMYLCATSREDFWVGNQPQHFGDGTRLSIL.

This clone came up a few times. The chain recombines TRBV3-1 (or the pseudogene TRBV3-2) with TRBJ2-1, with D possibly being TRBD1 (5 bases). Deletions cut 5 bases from V and 6 bases from J, with 8 bases between. The CDR3 has 12 residues. Looked up from germline, CDR1 is LGHDT and CDR2 is YNNKEL (reference sequence). In DNA, the CDR3 is TGTGCCAGCAGCGGTGACAGCAATGAGCAGTTCTTC. Translation: CASSGDSNEQFF.

The rearrangement joins TRBV5-1 to TRBJ1-1, with D possibly TRBD1 on 5 matching bases. The CDR3 totals 15 residues. V was clipped by 3 bases and J by 0 bases, with 12 bases between them. Germline lookup yields CDR1 SGHRS and CDR2 YFSETQ. CDR3 region: CASSWSPTVNTEAFF. Here the CDR3 DNA reads TGCGCCAGCAGCTGGAGCCCGACAGTGAACACTGAAGCTTTCTTT.

The chain employs TRBV2 and TRBJ2-2, with D perhaps TRBD2 (6 bases). The length of the CDR3 is 14 residues. V was trimmed by 8 bases and J by 10 bases, leaving 20 bases between them. Germline V gives CDR1 SNHLY, CDR2 FYNNEI. DNA of the CDR3: TGTGCCAGCGGAGGGCGCTCCGACCCTACGGAGCTGTTTTTT. It codes for CASGGRSDPTELFF.

The chain combines TRBV5-1 with TRBJ2-7; no firm D call. With 4 bases removed from V and 3 bases from J, the gap between germline ends came to 17 bases. Germline values: CDR1 SGHRS, CDR2 YFSETQ. CDR3 length: 15 residues. This CDR3 is CASSLTGSGVYEQYF. CDR3 nucleotide sequence: TGCGCCAGCAGCCTGACGGGTAGTGGTGTCTACGAGCAGTACTTC. Complete variable domain (other parts from reference TRBV5-1 and TRBJ2-7): KAGVTQTPRYLIKTRGQQVTLSCSPISGHRSVSWYQQTPGQGLQFLFEYFSETQRNKGNFPGRFSGRQFSNSRSEMNVSTLELGDSALYLCASSLTGSGVYEQYFGPGTRLTVT.

This clone has only one observation. The chain has TRBV19 and TRBJ2-7; D unresolved. CDR1 and CDR2 (germline): LNHDA, SQIVND (reference sequence). This CDR3 spans 13 amino acids. The germline V and J ends were trimmed by 3 bases and 6 bases, with 12 bases remaining between them. CDR3 loop: CASSIGQRREQYF. The CDR3 DNA follows: TGTGCCAGTAGTATTGGGCAGAGACGCGAGCAGTACTTC.

V and J are TRBV18 and TRBJ2-1; the D is unclear. The V and J ends lost 3 bases and 3 bases respectively, with 9 bases between them. The CDR3 is made up of 14 amino acids. In germline, CDR1 is KGHSH, CDR2 LQKENI. The CDR3 spells CASSPEANYNEQFF. In DNA form, the CDR3 reads TGTGCCAGCTCACCCGAGGCCAACTACAATGAGCAGTTCTTC.

V usage is TRBV7-9 and J usage is TRBJ2-5; D not resolved. CDR1 and CDR2 from the germline V gene are SEHNR and FQNEAQ (reference sequence). V lost 4 bases and J lost 6, with 3 bases in between. The CDR3 runs to 10 residues. Written as DNA, the CDR3 is TGTGCCAGCAGCTGGCAGACCCAGTACTTC. This translates into CASSWQTQYF.

This clone showed up just once. This sequence joins TRBV18 and TRBJ1-5, with a tentative D call TRBD1 (6 bases). V shed 5 bases and J shed 0 bases, with 8 bases lying between them. CDR3 length equals 14 residues. Germline V lookup: CDR1 KGHSH, CDR2 LQKENI. The chain's CDR3 is CASSGQNSNQPQHF. The CDR3 DNA reads TGTGCCAGCTCAGGACAGAATAGCAATCAGCCCCAGCATTTT.

This chain uses TRBV7-9 with TRBJ1-1, with 7 bases matching TRBD1. V trimming: 6 bases; J trimming: 11 bases; junction bases outside the gene matches: 9. Germline V gives CDR1 SEHNR, CDR2 FQNEAQ (reference sequence). The CDR3 consists of 12 residues. CDR3 nucleotides: TGTGCCAGCAGTTCTTCTGGACAGGTTGCTTTCTTT. Translated: CASSSSGQVAFF.

This chain uses TRBV11-3 with TRBJ2-7; no firm D call. Germline lookup yields CDR1 SGHNT and CDR2 YENEEA. V lost 2 bases to trimming and J lost 5 bases, with 7 bases between them. The CDR3 length is 12 residues. The CDR3 is CASSLFGNEQYF. CDR3 DNA: TGTGCCAGCAGCTTATTTGGCAACGAGCAGTACTTC.

The chain combines TRBV7-3 with TRBJ1-1, with 7 bases matching TRBD1. The CDR3 extends over 13 amino acids. Germline-derived CDR1 and CDR2 are SGHTA and FQGTGA. The trim removed 5 bases at V and 2 bases at J, leaving 2 bases unmatched. The CDR3 here is CASSRQGNTEAFF. DNA for the CDR3: TGTGCCAGCAGCCGACAGGGTAACACTGAAGCTTTCTTT.